Each of the 17 T cell receptor beta chains below was sequenced from the same sample in a study of CD8 T cells in Susac syndrome. RNA was extracted with the RNeasy kit, and a quantity of about 0.45 to 1 ug was reverse transcribed using random hexamers. Using its own MiXCR run on the immunoSEQ multiplex PCR reads, TCRdb lists one record per CDR3 protein. The sample holds approximately 50,000 distinct CDR3 sequences, 85% to 95% seen once. Sequencing used CD8+ T cells from PBMCs. The receptors were sampled from a human donor with Susac syndrome.

The chain carries TRBV29-1 and TRBJ2-3; D ambiguous. Germline V gene sequence: CDR1 SQVTM, CDR2 ANQGSEA. The CDR3 contains 13 residues. V was clipped by 7 bases and J by 2 bases, with 13 bases between them. The CDR3 coding sequence is TGCAGCGCCCGAGGTGCATTCACAGATACGCAGTATTTT. This encodes CSARGAFTDTQYF.

CDR3 sequence: CAWRTLDYEQYF. CDR3 DNA: TGTGCCTGGAGGACTTTGGATTACGAGCAGTACTTC. V usage is TRBV30 and J usage is TRBJ2-7; D remains ambiguous. The CDR3 has 12 amino acids. The germline gives CDR1 GTSNPN, CDR2 SVGIG (reference sequence). The V end lost 3 bases, the J end lost 4 bases, and 10 bases lay between the germline ends.

The chain uses TRBV5-1 and TRBJ1-1; the D is unclear. The CDR3 totals 15 residues. Germline V CDR1 and CDR2: SGHRS, YFSETQ. V lost 1 base to trimming and J lost 1 base, with 11 bases between them. CDR3 bases: TGCGCCAGCAGCTTGCCGACGGAGGAGAACACTGAAGCTTTCTTT. As protein: CASSLPTEENTEAFF.

This rearrangement joins TRBV25-1 to TRBJ2-6; D is perhaps TRBD1 (7 bases). V was shortened by 7 bases and J by 0 bases, with 19 bases between the two germline ends. The CDR3 consists of 18 residues. The germline V gene has CDR1 MGHDK and CDR2 SYGVNS. DNA for the CDR3: TGTGCCAGCAAAGGGCAGGGGGGTGACTTCTCTGGGGCCAACGTCCTGACTTTC. Amino acid sequence: CASKGQGGDFSGANVLTF.

The table lists this clonotype with a count of one. The chain uses TRBV7-9 and TRBJ2-7, with D hard to call. The ends were cut back, 5 bases at V and 2 bases at J, with 7 bases in the middle. From germline, CDR1 is SEHNR and CDR2 FQNEAQ (reference sequence). There are 12 residues in the CDR3. The DNA for the CDR3 is TGTGCCAGCAGCCTCATCCCCTACGAGCAGTACTTC. It codes for CASSLIPYEQYF.

The chain recombines TRBV7-9 with TRBJ2-7; D is unresolved. V was clipped by 2 bases and J by 2 bases, with 4 bases between them. Germline-derived CDR1 and CDR2 are SEHNR and FQNEAQ (reference sequence). This CDR3 is built from 12 residues. CDR3 coding DNA: TGTGCCAGCAGCTTAAGCCCCTACGAGCAGTACTTC. Translated: CASSLSPYEQYF. The complete variable domain, with remaining parts taken from reference TRBV7-9 and TRBJ2-7, reads DTGVSQNPRHKITKRGQNVTFRCDPISEHNRLYWYRQTLGQGPEFLTYFQNEAQLEKSRLLSDRFSAERPKGSFSTLEIQRTEQGDSAMYLCASSLSPYEQYFGPGTRLTVT.

V and J are TRBV4-2 and TRBJ2-5, with D possibly being TRBD2 (7 bases). CDR3 size: 14 residues. The V end lost 5 bases, the J end lost 9 bases, and 19 bases lay between the germline ends. From germline, CDR1 is LGHNA and CDR2 YNFKEQ. The CDR3 protein is CASSGRGGVGAQYF. In nucleotides, the CDR3 is TGTGCCAGCAGCGGCCGAGGGGGGGTAGGGGCCCAGTACTTC.

The chain uses TRBV7-8 and TRBJ1-4; D remains unclear. CDR1 SGHVS and CDR2 FQNEAQ come from the germline V gene. V lost 4 bases, J lost 7 bases, and 19 bases lay in between. The CDR3 totals 16 residues. The CDR3 DNA is TGTGCCAGCAGCTCCGGACCGACAAGCTTCGGTGAAAAACTGTTTTTT. Residues: CASSSGPTSFGEKLFF.

This clonotype was found a few times. This chain uses TRBV12-3 or TRBV12-4 with TRBJ2-1, with D possibly being TRBD1 (5 bases). The CDR3 covers 12 residues. V dropped 5 bases and J dropped 8 bases, with 10 bases sitting between them. CDR3 sequence (DNA): TGTGCCAGCAGTACCCAGGGCTATGAGCAGTTCTTC. This gives the protein CASSTQGYEQFF.

This clonotype was seen just once. J is TRBJ2-5 and V is TRBV4-3, with TRBD2 matching over 14 bases. The ends lost 4 bases at V and 4 bases at J; junction bases unmatched: 5. This CDR3 is 16 amino acids long. Germline loops: CDR1 LGHNA, CDR2 YSLEER. CDR3 region: CASSRGLAGGGETQYF. CDR3 sequence (DNA): TGCGCCAGCAGCCGCGGACTAGCGGGGGGCGGAGAGACCCAGTACTTC.

V and J are TRBV6-4 and TRBJ1-1, with D maybe TRBD1 (5 bases). V lost 3 bases and J 1 base, leaving 12 bases between the germline ends. This CDR3 region has 15 residues. Germline-derived CDR1 and CDR2 are MRHNA and SNTAGT. CDR3 protein: CASSETDSRNTEAFF. In DNA form, the CDR3 reads TGTGCCAGCAGTGAGACCGACAGCAGGAACACTGAAGCTTTCTTT.

The chain carries TRBV29-1 and TRBJ1-2, with a weak D call TRBD1 (6 bases). The germline V gene has CDR1 SQVTM and CDR2 ANQGSEA. Trimming removed 4 bases from V and 4 bases from J, with 13 bases in between. The CDR3 extends over 13 amino acids. The CDR3 bases are TGCAGCGTTGCGGTCGGGACAAGCTATGGCTACACCTTC. Encoded protein: CSVAVGTSYGYTF.

The gene calls are TRBV9 and TRBJ2-7; D might be TRBD1 (6 bases). CDR3 size: 15 residues. Germline CDR1 SGDLS, CDR2 YYNGEE. Between the trimmed V and J ends, which lost 2 bases and 0 bases, there was a span of 12 bases. CDR3: CASSVGLDSSYEQYF. Here the CDR3 DNA reads TGTGCCAGCAGCGTTGGCCTGGACAGCTCCTACGAGCAGTACTTC.

The chain combines TRBV4-3 with TRBJ2-1; possibly TRBD2 for D (5 bases). V gave up 3 bases and J gave up 4 bases, with 22 bases separating them. Germline CDR1 reads LGHNA; CDR2 reads YSLEER. The CDR3 sequence is 18 residues long. The CDR3 spells CASSQVVTGITDYNEQFF. As DNA, the CDR3 is TGCGCCAGCAGCCAGGTAGTTACCGGGATCACTGATTACAATGAGCAGTTCTTC.

The CDR3 is CASSLLQGHGAKNIQYF. The CDR3 DNA reads as TGTGCCAGCAGCTTATTGCAGGGTCATGGGGCCAAAAACATTCAGTACTTC. V is TRBV5-4 and J is TRBJ2-4; D possibly corresponds to TRBD1 (5 bases). Germline assignment: CDR1 SGHNT and CDR2 YYREEE (reference sequence). V was clipped by 2 bases and J by 1 base, with 16 bases between them. The CDR3 has 17 residues.

The chain couples TRBV4-1 to TRBJ2-3, with 7 bases identical to TRBD1. CDR1 is MGHRA and CDR2 is YSYEKL in the germline V gene. The CDR3 spans 14 residues. V gave up 4 bases and J gave up 6 bases; unmatched junction bases: 7. The CDR3 DNA follows: TGCGCCAGCAGCCTGACAGGGTTGAGTGATACGCAGTATTTT. Translated: CASSLTGLSDTQYF.

V usage is TRBV14 and J usage is TRBJ2-1, with D unresolved. The CDR3 is 12 amino acids. V dropped 4 bases and J dropped 8 bases, with 9 bases sitting between them. Germline V gene sequence: CDR1 SGHDN, CDR2 FVKESK. CDR3 protein: CASSLTLHEQFF. DNA of the CDR3: TGTGCCAGCAGCCTGACACTGCATGAGCAGTTCTTC.